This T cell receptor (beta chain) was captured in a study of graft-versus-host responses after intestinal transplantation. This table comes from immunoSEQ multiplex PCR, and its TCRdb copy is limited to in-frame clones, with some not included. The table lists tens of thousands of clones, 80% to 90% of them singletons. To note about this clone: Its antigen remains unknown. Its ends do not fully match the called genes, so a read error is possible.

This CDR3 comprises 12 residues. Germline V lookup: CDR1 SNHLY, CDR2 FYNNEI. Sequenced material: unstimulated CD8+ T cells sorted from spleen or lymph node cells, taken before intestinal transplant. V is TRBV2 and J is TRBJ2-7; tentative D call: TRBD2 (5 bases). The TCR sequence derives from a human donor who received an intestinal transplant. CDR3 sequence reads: CASGDYYYEQYF. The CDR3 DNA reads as TGTGCCAGCGGTGACTATTACTACGAGCAGTACTTC.